The 17 T cell receptor beta chains listed next were all sequenced from one sample in a study of blood T cells in healthy people across ages. A second PCR of about 7 to 12 cycles used a sample-barcoded 5' primer and a J-beta primer mix. TCRdb redid the calling of the 5' RACE reads with MiXCR, one entry per CDR3 protein. The repertoire includes 760,000 or so distinct CDR3 sequences, approximately 25% of them detected once, and more than 7.5% sits in the top ten. This sample was also put to use in a study of T cells of mothers and their children.

The specimen was blood. The receptors stem from a boy aged 5-17 years in good health.

This clonotype was counted a few times. This chain uses TRBV21-1 with TRBJ2-7; the table's D call TRBD1 went unverified against the DNA. TRBV21-1 is flagged as a pseudogene. The CDR3 runs 13 residues. Here the CDR3 DNA reads TGTGCCAGCAGAGAGGGAGAGGCCTACGAGCAGTACTTC. Encoded protein: CASREGEAYEQYF.

There are a few counts of this clonotype. The gene calls are TRBV12-3 or TRBV12-4 and TRBJ1-2; the match to TRBD1 covers 8 bases. V shed 0 bases and J 3 bases; nucleotides not matched to a gene: 3. The CDR3 runs to 15 residues. The CDR3: CASSLAQGADYGYTF. The CDR3 DNA is TGTGCCAGCAGTTTAGCGCAGGGGGCGGACTATGGCTACACCTTC.

This sequence joins TRBV7-2 and TRBJ2-5, with D perhaps TRBD2 (6 bases). With the DNA end fitting TRBJ2-7 better, the J assignment may be wrong. The germline CDR1 and CDR2 sequences are SGHTA and FQGNSA. The CDR3 runs to 16 residues. CDR3 coding DNA: TGTGCCAGCAGCTCTGTCCGGCGGGGTTTGGGATACGAGCAGTACTTC. Amino acids: CASSSVRRGLGYEQYF.

The CDR3 DNA is TGCGCCAGCAGCTGGCGACTAGTTTCGTCTACAGATACGCAGTATTTT. Encoded protein: CASSWRLVSSTDTQYF. The chain combines TRBV5-1 with TRBJ2-3; possible D gene TRBD2, 6 bases. This CDR3 region has 16 residues. Per the germline V gene, CDR1 is SGHRS and CDR2 is YFSETQ. Trimming removed 3 bases from V and 3 bases from J, with 17 bases in between.

This rearrangement joins TRBV28 to TRBJ2-1, with 9 bases lining up with TRBD1. V was pared by 6 bases and J by 3 bases, with 3 bases of the junction left unmatched. The CDR3 has 14 amino acids. CDR1 is MDHEN, CDR2 SYDVKM, per germline. CDR3 DNA: TGTGCCAGCAGACGGGACAGGGACTACAATGAGCAGTTCTTC. Protein: CASRRDRDYNEQFF.

The gene calls are TRBV10-3 and TRBJ2-7; 7 bases agree with TRBD2. The CDR3 has 14 residues. The germline V gene encodes CDR1 ENHRY and CDR2 SYGVKD. J lost 0 bases, V lost 6 bases, and 5 bases had no gene match. The CDR3 DNA is TGTGCCATCAGCCAAGCGGGAAGCTCCTACGAGCAGTACTTC. This translates into CAISQAGSSYEQYF.

In this sample, this clonotype turned up a few times. Its ends do not fully match the called genes, so a read error is possible. V usage is TRBV6-1 and J usage is TRBJ1-3; perhaps TRBD1 as D (6 bases). Germline V gene lookup returns CDR1 MNHNS and CDR2 SASEGT. The CDR3 loop spans 17 amino acids. This CDR3 reads CASEAPPGQLSGNTIHF. DNA for the CDR3: TGTGCCAGCGAAGCCCCCCCCGGACAGCTCTCTGGAAACACCATACATTTT.

This clonotype was counted only a few times. V is TRBV29-1 and J is TRBJ1-2; D is ambiguous. From germline, CDR1 is SQVTM and CDR2 ANQGSEA. This CDR3 has 13 residues. V was cut by 5 bases and J by 4 bases, with 14 bases left in between. The CDR3 DNA reads TGCAGCGTTTTTATCGAGTGGGGCTATGGCTACACCTTC. Amino acid sequence: CSVFIEWGYGYTF.

V is TRBV2 and J is TRBJ2-3, with 7 positions matching TRBD2. Trimming took 0 bases from V and 0 from J; bases not matched to a gene: 3. Germline CDR1 reads SNHLY; CDR2 reads FYNNEI. This CDR3 spans 16 amino acids. CDR3 sequence reads: CASSEAVLASTDTQYF. In DNA form, the CDR3 reads TGTGCCAGCAGTGAAGCGGTACTAGCGAGCACAGATACGCAGTATTTT.

The chain combines TRBV10-3 with TRBJ2-5; D possibly corresponds to TRBD1 (6 bases). The CDR3 is 16 residues long. CDR1 is ENHRY and CDR2 is SYGVKD in the germline V gene. V lost 2 bases, J lost 7 bases, and 20 bases lay in between. The CDR3: CAISETWTASKVTQYF. The CDR3 nucleotides read TGTGCCATCAGTGAGACGTGGACAGCTAGTAAAGTGACCCAGTACTTC.

The chain combines TRBV7-9 with TRBJ1-2; D uncertain. Trimming removed 8 bases from V and 2 bases from J, with 9 bases in between. Looked up from germline, CDR1 is SEHNR and CDR2 is FQNEAQ (reference sequence). CDR3 length: 12 amino acids. The CDR3 DNA is TGTGCCAGCGCCTCACTAAACTATGGCTACACCTTC. It translates to CASASLNYGYTF.

This clonotype has only a few counts. This rearrangement joins TRBV27 to TRBJ1-5; 9 bases align to TRBD1. This CDR3 comprises 15 residues. V gave up 6 bases and J gave up 7 bases; unmatched junction bases: 10. Per the germline V gene, CDR1 is MNHEY and CDR2 is SMNVEV (reference sequence). DNA of the CDR3: TGTGCCAGCAGCCCGGAACAGGGGGCTTGGCAGCCCCAGCATTTT. Amino acids: CASSPEQGAWQPQHF.

The CDR3 bases are TGTGCCAGCAGTCACTTGTGGCACTCCTACGAGCAGTACTTC. This codes for CASSHLWHSYEQYF. This chain uses TRBV12-3 or TRBV12-4 with TRBJ2-7; D is ambiguous. The V gene lost 5 bases and the J gene lost 0 bases, with 11 bases spanning the gap. CDR3 length: 14 residues.

This clonotype was seen once. The CDR3 carries no conserved terminal phenylalanine or tryptophan, so it likely arises from a read error. The chain uses TRBV5-1 and TRBJ2-6; TRBD1 aligns across 9 bases. Trimming took 4 bases from V and 4 from J; bases not matched to a gene: 6. The CDR3 is 16 residues long. CDR1 is SGHRS, CDR2 YFSETQ, per germline. DNA of the CDR3: TGCGCCAGCAGCCCGGACAGGGGAGAAGGGGCCAACGTCCTGACTACC. It specifies CASSPDRGEGANVLTT.

The chain links TRBV29-1 to TRBJ1-3; D remains unclear. V was pared by 5 bases and J by 0 bases, with 8 bases between. Germline V gene lookup returns CDR1 SQVTM and CDR2 ANQGSEA. The CDR3 loop spans 13 amino acids. The chain's CDR3 is CSVSASSGNTIYF. The CDR3 nucleotides are TGCAGCGTTTCAGCGAGCTCTGGAAACACCATATATTTT.

The V and J genes are TRBV5-1 and TRBJ2-1; the match to TRBD2 covers 10 bases. Germline CDR1 SGHRS, CDR2 YFSETQ. J lost 5 bases, V lost 4 bases, and 6 bases had no gene match. The CDR3 totals 15 residues. CDR3 loop: CASSPSSGSHNEQFF. CDR3 bases: TGCGCCAGCAGCCCATCTAGCGGGAGTCACAATGAGCAGTTCTTC. Full variable domain (remainder filled in from reference TRBV5-1 and TRBJ2-1): KAGVTQTPRYLIKTRGQQVTLSCSPISGHRSVSWYQQTPGQGLQFLFEYFSETQRNKGNFPGRFSGRQFSNSRSEMNVSTLELGDSALYLCASSPSSGSHNEQFFGPGTRLTVL.

V and J are TRBV5-1 and TRBJ1-2; D not certain. The CDR3 length is 14 residues. Trimming left V 6 bases short and J 3 bases short, with 15 bases between. Looked up from germline, CDR1 is SGHRS and CDR2 is YFSETQ. CDR3 sequence reads: CASNRRPGDYGYTF. In DNA form, the CDR3 reads TGCGCCAGCAATCGACGGCCGGGAGACTATGGCTACACCTTC.